This TCR beta chain was observed in a study of blood T cells in healthy people across ages (dated by TCRdb to between 2015 and 2017). The study in broad terms: In model experiments, roughly one uniquely barcoded TCR beta cDNA molecule per two T cells was captured by template switching. Using deep sequencing normalized with unique cDNA molecular identifiers, the study measured how TCR beta repertoire diversity changes with age. The donors were divided into four age groups: young (average around 17 years), middle-aged (around 37), aged (about 62) and long-lived (about 90). Donors of different ages were randomly distributed across sequencing lanes to avoid experimental bias. For two donors (one aged 18 to 30 and one aged 80 or older), the study analyzed two additional independent replicas of 1 million unique cDNA reads from the same blood draw.

Comments on this clonotype: The target of this receptor is not known. At one boundary the junction diverges from the germline segment, which might be a read error.

The library was generated by 5' RACE. A second PCR of roughly 6 to 11 cycles was performed with a sample-barcoded 5' primer and a J-beta primer mix. A template-switch 5' adaptor carrying 12 random nucleotides introduced a unique molecular identifier onto each TCR beta cDNA molecule. Each sample yielded at least 3 million CDR3-containing paired-end reads. All of the RNA was converted into first-strand cDNA using the Mint cDNA synthesis kit, with a TRBC-specific oligonucleotide serving as the primer. All cDNA was treated with uracil-DNA glycosylase and then went through a first 18-cycle PCR with the universal primers M1SS and BC2_uni_R. Per the authors' processing: For normalization, 1 million high-quality reads, each with a distinct molecular identifier, were randomly selected from each sample. Instead of being binned into consensus sequences, reads with shared molecular identifiers were discarded. MiTCR, run with a Q25 quality threshold and the strictest error-elimination algorithm, handled CDR3 identification, clonotype clustering and error correction. A nonparametric unseen species model with Euler transformation was used to estimate lower-bound total TCR beta diversity. TCRdb's own reprocessing of the public reads used fastp at Q25 and MiXCR and kept productive beta chains. Rows matching on CDR3 protein sequence are summarized as one entry with the most common DNA and genes. These V and J calls derive from TCRdb rather than the authors' analysis. The sample table records some 1.8 million distinct CDR3 sequences; approximately 40% of these occur just once. The ten largest clones capture around 23% of the sample.

From a lookup of the germline V gene, CDR1 and CDR2 are SGHTA and FQGTGA. The CDR3 starts with the cysteine, ends with the phenylalanine, and has 16 residues. Solely the CDR3 DNA is kept, with 48 bases framed from the first base. Summary of the overall study and its limitations: Total diversity estimates from one million sequenced T cells were considered lower bounds and underestimates. There was a strong correlation between observed TCR beta diversity and the percentage of naive T cells measured by flow cytometry. Compared with the aged group, the long-lived group had more naive CD4+ T cells, fewer expanded clones and increased TCR diversity, a pattern suggesting age selection. Because profiling used bulk unsorted PBMCs, naive and antigen-experienced compartments could not be compared conclusively. As age increased, observed TCR beta diversity per million T cells dropped in a roughly linear way, and a significant reduction was already evident by age approximately 40. The CMV infection status of donors was not known, potentially confounding age-related changes in expanded clonotypes.

Donors were approximately 42 systemically healthy Caucasian individuals from Russia aged roughly 6 to 90 years. Approximately 9.7 milliliters of peripheral blood were drawn from each donor into EDTA-treated Vacutainer tubes. PBMCs were isolated by Ficoll-Paque density-gradient centrifugation, with at least 6 million obtained per sample. Total RNA, at least 6 micrograms per sample, was extracted from PBMCs with Trizol reagent. The percentages of naive CD45RAhigh/CD27high T cells were determined by flow cytometry on a PBMC aliquot from every donor. Sequencing used blood. The chain is assembled from TRBV7-3 and TRBJ2-5, and 8 junction bases match TRBD1. This receptor was taken from a human donor in good health. The DNA is as follows: TGTGCTAGCAGCCCAATACGGGACAGGAAATTCAATGAGCAGTACTTC. Translation gives CASSPIRDRKFNEQYF.